This T cell receptor beta chain is from a study of blood T cell repertoires in COVID-19. Authors' analysis steps: From reference gene primer amplification, estimates of nucleated cell counts were derived. Using immunoSEQ multiplex PCR, the repertoire was profiled, and TCRdb retains in-frame clones only, with some absent. V, J and clone size reflect that table, while D and trimming were determined from the DNA. The repertoire consists of 81,000 or so clones, with approximately 85% occurring once and the leading ten covering around a tenth. The TCR was taken from a middle-aged man with COVID-19, enrolled during active disease. What was sequenced was peripheral blood.

CDR3: CASGPSGNSYEQYF. CDR3 in DNA: TGTGCCAGCGGACCTAGCGGCAACTCCTACGAGCAGTACTTC. This sequence joins TRBV3-1 (or the pseudogene TRBV3-2) and TRBJ2-7; 7 nucleotides line up with TRBD2. CDR1 is LGHDT and CDR2 is YNNKEL in the germline V gene (reference sequence). Trimming removed 8 bases from V and 0 bases from J; junction bases left unmatched: 7. The CDR3 spans 14 residues.